The clone carrying this TCR beta chain was picked up a small number of times. Its antigen is undetermined. This specimen belongs to a study of T-cell memory formation after mild COVID-19. Study conclusions and caveats: The SARS-CoV-2 specificity of second-wave clones reaching peak at day 37 remained unverified.

TCRdb ran MiXCR on the 5' RACE reads and lists one entry per CDR3 protein. The sample consists of about 100,000 distinct CDR3 sequences, around 10% of them appearing once. The sequenced material came from PBMCs or a T cell subset sorted from them (not recorded which). This TCR came from a man younger than 35 who had mild COVID-19 (a few samples of this study predate the infection). Cell type and time point are not known.

The CDR3 reads CASSSGDREANYGYTF. The CDR3, as DNA: TGTGCCAGCAGCTCGGGAGACAGGGAAGCTAACTATGGCTACACCTTC. J is TRBJ1-2 and V is TRBV7-9; 7 bases line up with TRBD1. CDR1 is SEHNR, CDR2 FQNEAQ, per germline (reference sequence). There are 16 residues in the CDR3. The trim removed 4 bases at V and 0 bases at J, leaving 8 bases unmatched. Using reference TRBV7-9 and TRBJ1-2 for the parts outside the CDR3, the full variable domain is DTGVSQNPRHKITKRGQNVTFRCDPISEHNRLYWYRQTLGQGPEFLTYFQNEAQLEKSRLLSDRFSAERPKGSFSTLEIQRTEQGDSAMYLCASSSGDREANYGYTFGSGTRLTVV.